The clone carrying this TCR beta chain was recorded a few times. As yet, its antigen is unknown. TCRdb called the 5' RACE reads again in MiXCR, with one record for every CDR3 protein. The sample lists 300,000 to 350,000 distinct CDR3 sequences; about 4.5% were seen once. The data stem from a study of T cells after yellow fever vaccination. Germline CDR1 reads KGHSH; CDR2 reads LQKENI. The CDR3 sequence is 13 residues long. The V and J ends lost 6 bases and 0 bases respectively, with 8 bases between them. Study-wide results and caveats: Weaker, the secondary response peaked sooner, at day 5 versus 15. Abundant clonotypes from the bulk population could have been carried over as contaminants into FACS-sorted repertoires.

The chain links TRBV18 to TRBJ1-1, with D unresolved. The specimen comprised PBMCs, sampled 15 days after the yellow fever booster vaccination. The TCR was taken from a man between 18 and 29 years old who received the YFV17D yellow fever vaccine. CDR3 region: CASSNSVNTEAFF. Here the CDR3 DNA reads TGTGCCAGCTCCAACTCAGTGAACACTGAAGCTTTCTTT.